Following are 26 T cell receptor beta chains from one sample sequenced in a study of cytomegalovirus exposure and HLA in healthy donors. The PCR had 60 Vbeta and 13 Jbeta primers. Sequencing was performed with immunoSEQ multiplex PCR; in TCRdb, only in-frame clones are kept and a portion is missing. The repertoire has around 260,000 clones, over 70% of them found once; the top ten carry roughly 0.31%. The sequencing input was PBMCs. The receptors shown here come from a girl aged 2-10 years in good health and CMV-seronegative.

In nucleotides, the CDR3 is TGTGCCAGCAGCTCTTCTCGTGGCTACACCTTC. This translates into CASSSSRGYTF. The chain joins TRBV9 to TRBJ1-2; D call uncertain. The germline V gene encodes CDR1 SGDLS and CDR2 YYNGEE. V lost 4 bases to trimming and J lost 7 bases, with 8 bases between them. The CDR3 has 11 amino acids.

The gene calls are TRBV5-1 and TRBJ1-3; tentatively, D is TRBD1 (5 bases). This CDR3 spans 14 amino acids. Germline CDR1 is SGHRS and CDR2 is YFSETQ. The V end was cut by 1 base, the J end by 3 bases, with 8 bases between. CDR3 nucleotide sequence: TGCGCCAGCAGCTTGCAGGGCTATGGAAACACCATATATTTT. This translates into CASSLQGYGNTIYF.

V is TRBV25-1 and J is TRBJ2-5; TRBD2 agrees at 14 bases. The CDR3 length is 13 residues. J lost 4 bases, V lost 11 bases, and 3 bases had no gene match. The germline gives CDR1 MGHDK, CDR2 SYGVNS. The CDR3 bases are TGTGCCTCGGGACTAGCGGGAGCAGAGACCCAGTACTTC. Its protein is CASGLAGAETQYF.

This clone was picked up one time. The chain recombines TRBV5-4 with TRBJ1-2, with 10 bases that match TRBD1. CDR1 is SGHNT, CDR2 YYREEE, per germline (reference sequence). The CDR3 is 17 amino acids. After removal of 3 bases from V and 7 bases from J, the junction contained 15 bases not matched to a gene. The CDR3 is CASSSGRDRGWVSGYTF. Here the CDR3 DNA reads TGTGCCAGCAGCTCAGGACGGGACAGGGGCTGGGTTTCTGGCTACACCTTC.

V and J are TRBV5-8 and TRBJ2-7; a possible D gene is TRBD1 (6 bases). The V end lost 2 bases, the J end lost 5 bases, and 14 bases lay between the germline ends. There are 14 residues in the CDR3. Per germline, CDR1 SGHTS and CDR2 YDEGEE. CDR3 residues: CASSFGQGTDEQYF. In nucleotides, the CDR3 is TGTGCCAGCAGCTTTGGCCAGGGGACCGACGAGCAGTACTTC.

V is TRBV14 and J is TRBJ2-5; TRBD2 agrees at 10 bases. This CDR3 has 17 amino acids. Germline V CDR1 and CDR2: SGHDN, FVKESK. Unmatched junction bases numbered 11, after V lost 2 bases and J lost 5 bases. The DNA for the CDR3 is TGTGCCAGCAGCCAACCTCGGACTAGCGGCGACAGGGAGACCCAGTACTTC. Translated: CASSQPRTSGDRETQYF.

This clone was counted between two and nine times. The chain recombines TRBV19 with TRBJ1-6; TRBD1 matches at 7 bases. The CDR3 totals 14 residues. CDR1 and CDR2 from the germline V gene are LNHDA and SQIVND (reference sequence). V lost 5 bases and J lost 8; bases outside the gene matches: 6. CDR3 bases: TGTGCCAGTAGTTTCCCGGGACAGTATTCACCCCTCCACTTT. Translation gives CASSFPGQYSPLHF.

The CDR3 here is CASTRPGTGIYGYTF. CDR3 nucleotides: TGTGCCAGCACACGCCCCGGGACAGGAATCTATGGCTACACCTTC. This rearrangement joins TRBV7-8 to TRBJ1-2; 8 bases line up with TRBD1. V dropped 7 bases and J dropped 4; count of bases not matched to a gene: 11. The CDR3 extends over 15 amino acids. Germline V gene lookup returns CDR1 SGHVS and CDR2 FQNEAQ.

This clone occurred once. The V call is TRBV4-2, the J call TRBJ2-3; D uncertain. From germline, CDR1 is LGHNA and CDR2 YNFKEQ. CDR3 length equals 15 residues. Trimming pared 0 bases from V and 0 bases from J, leaving 7 bases between. The CDR3 loop reads CASSQERRSTDTQYF. As DNA, the CDR3 is TGTGCCAGCAGCCAAGAGAGGAGAAGCACAGATACGCAGTATTTT.

The rearrangement uses TRBV5-1 and TRBJ2-4; no clear D gene. The CDR3 covers 15 residues. Germline CDR1 and CDR2: SGHRS and YFSETQ. V was clipped by 4 bases and J by 0 bases, with 11 bases between them. Here the CDR3 DNA reads TGCGCCAGCAGCCCGGTCGGTCTAGCCAAAAACATTCAGTACTTC. Its protein product is CASSPVGLAKNIQYF.

The rearrangement links TRBV7-9 to TRBJ2-7, with 7 bases matching TRBD2. Germline CDR1 is SEHNR and CDR2 is FQNEAQ (reference sequence). CDR3 size: 14 residues. The V and J ends lost 4 bases and 3 bases, in that order; junction bases with no gene match: 6. The chain's CDR3 is CASSYERGRYEQYF. Here the CDR3 DNA reads TGTGCCAGCAGCTATGAGCGGGGACGCTACGAGCAGTACTTC.

The chain links TRBV7-6 to TRBJ2-7; 10 nucleotides agree with TRBD1. The V and J ends lost 1 base and 7 bases, in that order; junction bases with no gene match: 16. This CDR3 contains 18 residues. Looked up from germline, CDR1 is SGHVS and CDR2 is FNYEAQ. The CDR3 coding sequence is TGTGCCAGCAGCTTAGTTCCCACTACCGGGACAGGGGTCAGGGAGCAGTACTTC. This sequence encodes CASSLVPTTGTGVREQYF.

This clone came up once. This sequence joins TRBV5-4 and TRBJ2-7; 9 bases fit TRBD2. The V gene's germline CDR1 is SGHNT and CDR2 YYREEE (reference sequence). The ends lost 1 base at V and 2 bases at J; junction bases unmatched: 10. The CDR3 runs to 17 residues. The CDR3 bases are TGTGCCAGCAGCTTGCTTTATAGCGGGAGTTCAACCTACGAGCAGTACTTC. This sequence encodes CASSLLYSGSSTYEQYF.

The genes are TRBV30 and TRBJ1-6; the match to TRBD1 covers 7 bases. This CDR3 contains 14 residues. The trim removed 1 base at V and 7 bases at J, leaving 4 bases unmatched. Germline V gives CDR1 GTSNPN, CDR2 SVGIG (reference sequence). The CDR3 region has the DNA TGTGCCTGGAGTGGGGGGGACAGAAATTCACCCCTCCACTTT. This codes for CAWSGGDRNSPLHF.

The J gene is TRBJ2-3, the V gene TRBV27, with D perhaps matching TRBD2 (6 bases). Germline loops: CDR1 MNHEY, CDR2 SMNVEV (reference sequence). The CDR3 totals 15 residues. V was trimmed by 6 bases and J by 2 bases, leaving 15 bases between them. The CDR3 protein is CASSPTSSTTDTQYF. In nucleotides, the CDR3 is TGTGCCAGCAGCCCGACTAGTTCGACCACAGATACGCAGTATTTT.

CDR3 sequence reads: CASSLTGGSSGYTF. The CDR3, as DNA: TGTGCCAGCAGTTTAACAGGGGGTTCGTCTGGCTACACCTTC. The chain couples TRBV28 to TRBJ1-2; 8 positions agree with TRBD1. Germline loops: CDR1 MDHEN, CDR2 SYDVKM. The CDR3 covers 14 residues. After removal of 2 bases from V and 7 bases from J, the junction contained 6 bases not matched to a gene.

The chain is built from TRBV10-1 and TRBJ2-7; D gene ambiguous. Germline V gene data show CDR1 as WNHNN and CDR2 as SYGVQD (reference sequence). This CDR3 spans 15 amino acids. V lost 3 bases, J lost 2 bases, and 14 bases lay in between. The CDR3 DNA reads as TGCGCCAGCAGTGATGGAGCCTTCAGTCCCTACGAGCAGTACTTC. Its translation is CASSDGAFSPYEQYF.

This chain links TRBV9 with TRBJ1-1; a weak D match, TRBD1 (6 bases). The germline V gene has CDR1 SGDLS and CDR2 YYNGEE. The V and J ends lost 0 bases and 0 bases respectively, with 15 bases between them. The CDR3 has 17 residues. This chain's CDR3 is CASSVATGRGLNTEAFF. The CDR3 DNA reads TGTGCCAGCAGCGTAGCTACGGGGAGGGGGTTGAACACTGAAGCTTTCTTT.

The chain recombines TRBV2 with TRBJ2-2; the match to TRBD2 covers 7 bases. The germline CDR1 and CDR2 sequences are SNHLY and FYNNEI. This CDR3 is built from 15 residues. V trimming: 8 bases; J trimming: 2 bases; junction bases outside the gene matches: 8. The CDR3 DNA reads TGTGCCAGCCGCCTAGCGGCCGTAAACACCGGGGAGCTGTTTTTT. As protein: CASRLAAVNTGELFF. The variable domain in full, completed from reference TRBV2 and TRBJ2-2, reads EPEVTQTPSHQVTQMGQEVILRCVPISNHLYFYWYRQILGQKVEFLVSFYNNEISEKSEIFDDQFSVERPDGSNFTLKIRSTKLEDSAMYFCASRLAAVNTGELFFGEGSRLTVL.

V is TRBV6-5 and J is TRBJ1-1, with a possible D match to TRBD1 (5 bases). Germline values: CDR1 MNHEY, CDR2 SVGAGI. Deletions cut 4 bases from V and 5 bases from J, with 14 bases between. The CDR3 loop spans 14 amino acids. The CDR3 protein is CASSSPGLGTEAFF. The DNA of the CDR3 is TGTGCCAGCAGTTCACCGGGACTTGGGACTGAAGCTTTCTTT.

This chain uses TRBV4-1 with TRBJ2-7, with 9 bases fitting TRBD2. Per germline, CDR1 MGHRA and CDR2 YSYEKL. Trimming removed 0 bases from V and 4 bases from J; junction bases left unmatched: 10. This CDR3 spans 17 amino acids. The CDR3 DNA follows: TGCGCCAGCAGCCAAGATGCCGGCGGGAGGGCCGTTTACGAGCAGTACTTC. Translation: CASSQDAGGRAVYEQYF.

The chain has TRBV27 and TRBJ2-7, with TRBD2 matching 7 bases. The trim removed 2 bases at V and 6 bases at J, leaving 7 bases unmatched. CDR1 is MNHEY, CDR2 SMNVEV, per germline (reference sequence). The CDR3 is 14 amino acids. CDR3: CASSLTGLVSEQYF. The CDR3 nucleotides are TGTGCCAGCAGTTTAACCGGACTAGTGAGCGAGCAGTACTTC.

CDR3: CASTYLPLAGARDEQFF. CDR3 sequence (DNA): TGCGCCAGCACGTATCTGCCTCTAGCGGGAGCACGGGATGAGCAGTTCTTC. The rearrangement uses TRBV5-1 and TRBJ2-1; 10 bases align to TRBD2. This CDR3 has 17 amino acids. The V gene end was trimmed by 6 bases and the J gene end by 8 bases; junction bases not matched to a gene: 17. Germline CDR1 SGHRS, CDR2 YFSETQ.

The chain recombines TRBV5-6 with TRBJ2-1; D is ambiguous. The CDR3 spans 14 residues. The germline V gene has CDR1 SGHDT and CDR2 YYEEEE. Trimming pared 0 bases from V and 4 bases from J, leaving 8 bases between. CDR3 in DNA: TGTGCCAGCAGCTTGGATTTCCTATACAATGAGCAGTTCTTC. It encodes CASSLDFLYNEQFF.

This chain joins TRBV27 and TRBJ2-7; 14 bases align to TRBD2. Germline V CDR1 and CDR2: MNHEY, SMNVEV (reference sequence). The CDR3 length is 15 residues. Trimming removed 4 bases from V and 7 bases from J; junction bases left unmatched: 6. The DNA for the CDR3 is TGTGCCAGCAGTTCGGGACTAGCGGGGGCCCGTGAGCAGTACTTC. Protein product: CASSSGLAGAREQYF.

This clone was seen a handful of times. The chain uses TRBV6-1 and TRBJ1-2; D is perhaps TRBD1 (5 bases). Looked up from germline, CDR1 is MNHNS and CDR2 is SASEGT. This CDR3 spans 14 amino acids. V dropped 6 bases and J dropped 8 bases, with 19 bases sitting between them. CDR3 protein: CASRAGPPGKGYTF. CDR3 nucleotides: TGTGCCAGCAGGGCCGGACCCCCAGGGAAAGGCTACACCTTC.